This T cell receptor (beta chain) was sequenced during a study of T cell clonotyping in hematopoietic cell transplantation. Germline CDR1 MNHNS, CDR2 SASEGT. The CDR3 totals 14 residues. V lost 4 bases, J lost 5 bases, and 11 bases lay in between. The table came from immunoSEQ multiplex PCR; TCRdb's copy has only in-frame clones and leaves some out. This sample has thousands of clones, with about 90% found just once. The time point was: recipient sample about 28 days before transplant, after cytoreduction. The TCR sequence derives from a man aged 30 to 45 with acute myeloid leukemia. Some clones in this sample may be carry-over from other donors' samples. The chain uses TRBV6-1 and TRBJ1-4; TRBD1 is a possible D gene (6 bases). This specimen was peripheral blood mononuclear cells, taken before stem cell transplant. Here the CDR3 DNA reads TGTGCCAGCAGTGGAAGTGGACAGAATGAAAAACTGTTTTTT. Translated, it gives CASSGSGQNEKLFF.